The next 14 T cell receptor beta chains were all read from a single sample in a study of Ad26.COV2.S vaccination and SARS-CoV-2 variants. The repertoire was sequenced with immunoSEQ multiplex PCR; TCRdb's copy has only in-frame clones and lacks some. The repertoire holds more than 40,000 clones, around 83% seen once, with around 47% in the top ten. The source material was peripheral blood, sampled after recovery from COVID-19. The receptors come from a human donor who had recovered from COVID-19.

The CDR3 bases are TGTGCCAGCAGTTTTTGGGGACCCTACGAGCAGTACTTC. Amino acids: CASSFWGPYEQYF. The gene calls are TRBV6-9 and TRBJ2-7, with D perhaps matching TRBD1 or TRBD2 (5 bases each). From germline, CDR1 is MNHGY and CDR2 SVAAGI. The CDR3 has 13 residues. Trimming left V 4 bases short and J 2 bases short, with 9 bases between.

This clone was seen just once. The genes are TRBV19 and TRBJ2-2; D unresolved. The germline V and J ends were trimmed by 1 base and 0 bases, with 9 bases remaining between them. Germline V gives CDR1 LNHDA, CDR2 SQIVND (reference sequence). The CDR3 consists of 16 residues. The CDR3 here is CASSIGAAPNTGELFF. In DNA form, the CDR3 reads TGTGCCAGTAGTATAGGGGCAGCGCCGAACACCGGGGAGCTGTTTTTT. Using reference TRBV19 and TRBJ2-2 for the parts outside the CDR3, the full variable domain is DGGITQSPKYLFRKEGQNVTLSCEQNLNHDAMYWYRQDPGQGLRLIYYSQIVNDFQKGDIAEGYSVSREKKESFPLTVTSAQKNPTAFYLCASSIGAAPNTGELFFGEGSRLTVL.

This clone was counted between two and nine times. This chain uses TRBV11-2 with TRBJ1-1; no clear D. The ends were cut back, 0 bases at V and 4 bases at J, with 9 bases in the middle. The germline CDR1 and CDR2 sequences are SGHAT and FQNNGV. The CDR3 spans 14 residues. The DNA for the CDR3 is TGTGCCAGCAGCTTAGAGCAGATTTCCACTGAAGCTTTCTTT. Translated, it gives CASSLEQISTEAFF.

J is TRBJ2-7 and V is TRBV2; D remains unclear. The germline V and J ends were trimmed by 7 bases and 0 bases, with 10 bases remaining between them. CDR1 is SNHLY, CDR2 FYNNEI, per germline. This CDR3 contains 13 residues. This CDR3 reads CASIGSLSYEQYF. For the CDR3, the DNA is TGTGCCAGCATCGGCAGTCTCTCCTACGAGCAGTACTTC.

This clone was seen a single time. The CDR3 sequence: CASSLAMGNNQPQHF. CDR3 DNA: TGTGCCAGCAGCTTGGCCATGGGGAACAATCAGCCCCAGCATTTT. The chain couples TRBV5-6 to TRBJ1-5; D is unclear. The V and J ends lost 0 bases and 3 bases respectively, with 10 bases between them. Germline V gene sequence: CDR1 SGHDT, CDR2 YYEEEE. The CDR3 loop spans 15 amino acids.

This clone occurred once. The sample holds other DNA sequences that translate to the same CDR3. The chain carries TRBV5-1 and TRBJ2-5; the D call may be TRBD1 or TRBD2 (6 bases each). Per germline, CDR1 SGHRS and CDR2 YFSETQ. This CDR3 contains 13 residues. V was cut by 4 bases and J by 2 bases, with 9 bases left in between. For the CDR3, the DNA is TGCGCCAGCAGCCGGGGGCAGCAAGAGACCCAGTACTTC. As protein: CASSRGQQETQYF.

CDR3 sequence reads: CASSSGNTIYF. In DNA, the CDR3 is TGTGCCAGCAGTTCGGGAAACACCATATATTTT. V usage is TRBV27 and J usage is TRBJ1-3; no clear D gene. The CDR3 is 11 residues long. V was clipped by 4 bases and J by 4 bases, with 2 bases between them. Per germline, CDR1 MNHEY and CDR2 SMNVEV (reference sequence).

V is TRBV12-3 or TRBV12-4 and J is TRBJ1-3, with no clear D. V lost 8 bases and J 1 base, leaving 6 bases between the germline ends. This CDR3 region has 12 residues. In DNA, the CDR3 is TGTGCCAGCCGGGATTCTGGAAACACCATATATTTT. Encoded protein: CASRDSGNTIYF.

This chain joins TRBV30 and TRBJ2-7; 11 bases line up with TRBD2. The CDR3 extends over 12 amino acids. CDR1 and CDR2 from the germline V gene are GTSNPN and SVGIG (reference sequence). The ends lost 7 bases at V and 5 bases at J; junction bases unmatched: 4. The CDR3 spells CASGTSGHEQYF. The CDR3 coding sequence is TGTGCCTCCGGGACTAGCGGTCACGAGCAGTACTTC.

This clone was recorded only once. V is TRBV10-1 and J is TRBJ2-3; D gene uncertain. The V end was cut by 4 bases, the J end by 10 bases, with 12 bases between. Germline CDR1 and CDR2: WNHNN and SYGVQD (reference sequence). The CDR3 has 12 amino acids. CDR3: CASSGASKAQYF. CDR3 nucleotide sequence: TGCGCCAGCAGTGGGGCTAGTAAAGCGCAGTATTTT.

The V call is TRBV27, the J call TRBJ2-7; 12 bases are shared with TRBD2. Germline trimming cut 4 bases from V and 1 base from J; bases unmatched to any gene: 11. CDR1 and CDR2 (germline): MNHEY, SMNVEV (reference sequence). This CDR3 comprises 18 residues. The CDR3 reads CASSSAYLAGGSSYEQYF. In DNA form, the CDR3 reads TGTGCCAGCAGTTCCGCGTACCTAGCGGGAGGGTCGTCCTACGAGCAGTACTTC.

The V and J genes are TRBV5-4 and TRBJ2-3; D not resolved. CDR3 size: 12 residues. Germline V gene lookup returns CDR1 SGHNT and CDR2 YYREEE (reference sequence). V lost 3 bases, J lost 6 bases, and 8 bases lay in between. The CDR3 coding sequence is TGTGCCAGCAGCTCCTTTTTTGATACGCAGTATTTT. Its protein product is CASSSFFDTQYF.

This clone has just one count. The chain joins TRBV10-3 to TRBJ1-4; D is undetermined. V lost 4 bases and J lost 8, with 11 bases in between. Germline loops: CDR1 ENHRY, CDR2 SYGVKD. CDR3 length: 13 residues. CDR3 in DNA: TGTGCCATCAGTGGATACGAAAAGGAAAAACTGTTTTTT. Its protein product is CAISGYEKEKLFF.

The CDR3 sequence is CASSLANGALNTEAFF. The DNA for the CDR3 is TGCGCCAGCAGCTTGGCCAACGGGGCTCTGAACACTGAAGCTTTCTTT. The chain has TRBV5-1 and TRBJ1-1, with D perhaps matching TRBD1 (5 bases). Germline V gene data show CDR1 as SGHRS and CDR2 as YFSETQ. V was cut by 0 bases and J by 0 bases, with 12 bases left in between. The CDR3 spans 16 residues.